Sequencing of this T cell receptor (beta chain) was carried out in a study of cytomegalovirus exposure and HLA in healthy donors. Points on this clone: Its matching antigen is unknown.

Findings of the study overall: The listing of some 170 TCR beta chains classed them as cytomegalovirus-associated. For most TCR sequences rarity was the rule, although some public TCRs occurred in many donors.

Profiling relied on immunoSEQ multiplex PCR, and the TCRdb table lists in-frame clones only, not all of them. The sample carries under 95,000 clones, approximately 94% recorded once. The donors were in the roughly 110-subject validation cohort; that cohort was separate from the approximately 700-subject first cohort. This clonotype was sampled from a woman between 18 and 29 years old in good health and CMV-seropositive. The sample consisted of PBMCs.

CDR3 in DNA: TGTGCCAGCAGCGACCGGGACAGGGGGCTCTCTGGAAACACCATATATTTT. Protein: CASSDRDRGLSGNTIYF. The rearrangement links TRBV7-9 to TRBJ1-3; 12 bases are a match to TRBD1. CDR1 and CDR2 from the germline V gene are SEHNR and FQNEAQ (reference sequence). The CDR3 length is 17 residues. The trim removed 5 bases at V and 0 bases at J, leaving 5 bases unmatched.